Shown below are 29 T cell receptor beta chains from a single sample sequenced in a study of blood T cell repertoires in COVID-19. Profiling relied on immunoSEQ multiplex PCR, and the TCRdb table lists in-frame clones only, not all of them. This table has just over 300,000 clones, 85% to 90% appearing once. The sample taken for sequencing was PBMCs or T cells enriched from blood (not recorded which). The receptor set was obtained from a man aged 30 to 45 who had recovered from COVID-19.

The chain carries TRBV5-1 and TRBJ2-1, with 7 bases lining up with TRBD1. The length of the CDR3 is 13 residues. CDR1 is SGHRS and CDR2 is YFSETQ in the germline V gene. After removal of 3 bases from V and 6 bases from J, the junction contained 3 bases not matched to a gene. CDR3 sequence: CASSSGQINEQFF. The CDR3 bases are TGCGCCAGCAGCTCGGGACAGATCAATGAGCAGTTCTTC.

This chain links TRBV28 with TRBJ2-1, with 10 positions matching TRBD2. Germline V gene lookup returns CDR1 MDHEN and CDR2 SYDVKM. V was pared by 3 bases and J by 7 bases, with 3 bases of the junction left unmatched. The CDR3 is made up of 14 amino acids. CDR3 sequence: CASSFSSGRNEQFF. CDR3 bases: TGTGCCAGCAGTTTCTCTAGCGGGAGAAATGAGCAGTTCTTC.

This clone has more than one count but fewer than ten. The CDR3 here is CASNNQGAGNSPLHF. The CDR3 DNA is TGTGCCAGTAACAATCAGGGGGCAGGCAATTCACCCCTCCACTTT. The rearrangement links TRBV19 to TRBJ1-6; 8 nucleotides line up with TRBD1. The germline gives CDR1 LNHDA, CDR2 SQIVND (reference sequence). The V segment lost 7 bases and the J segment 7 bases; nucleotides outside the gene matches: 9. This CDR3 is 15 amino acids long. Drawing the rest from reference TRBV19 and TRBJ1-6, the complete variable domain is DGGITQSPKYLFRKEGQNVTLSCEQNLNHDAMYWYRQDPGQGLRLIYYSQIVNDFQKGDIAEGYSVSREKKESFPLTVTSAQKNPTAFYLCASNNQGAGNSPLHFGNGTRLTVT.

This chain connects TRBV11-2 to TRBJ2-7; D might be TRBD1 (6 bases). V lost 5 bases and J 7 bases, leaving 21 bases between the germline ends. This CDR3 has 15 residues. CDR1 is SGHAT and CDR2 is FQNNGV in the germline V gene. The CDR3 sequence: CASSQASQGTVEQYF. The CDR3 coding sequence is TGTGCCAGCAGCCAAGCTTCACAGGGAACAGTGGAGCAGTACTTC.

For this clone: The junction differs from germline at one of its ends, possibly a read error. This chain uses TRBV7-7 with TRBJ2-5, with 7 positions matching TRBD1. Germline V CDR1 and CDR2: SSHAT, FNYEAQ (reference sequence). The CDR3 is 14 amino acids. DNA for the CDR3: TGTGCTAGCAGCCCGGGACAGCCAGCGGAGACCCAGTACTTC. As protein: CASSPGQPAETQYF.

The chain couples TRBV4-1 to TRBJ1-6; a weak D match, TRBD1 (5 bases). This CDR3 has 16 amino acids. V was cut by 0 bases and J by 8 bases, with 14 bases left in between. Germline lookup yields CDR1 MGHRA and CDR2 YSYEKL. This CDR3 reads CASSQDWQGGDSPLHF. The CDR3 region has the DNA TGCGCCAGCAGCCAAGATTGGCAGGGAGGAGATTCACCCCTCCACTTT.

This clone was recorded only once. The chain carries TRBV30 and TRBJ1-2, with a weak D call TRBD1 (5 bases). This CDR3 region has 14 residues. Germline assignment: CDR1 GTSNPN and CDR2 SVGIG (reference sequence). V lost 4 bases, J lost 1 base, and 13 bases lay in between. For the CDR3, the DNA is TGTGCCTGGACTCGGGGGTCCGATAACTATGGCTACACCTTC. Its translation: CAWTRGSDNYGYTF.

V usage is TRBV21-1 and J usage is TRBJ1-1; no DNA check was done on the table's D call, TRBD1. TRBV21-1 is noted as a pseudogene. The CDR3 covers 17 residues. The CDR3 region is CASSNGQGAGWETEAFF. The CDR3 DNA reads as TGTGCCAGCAGCAACGGGCAGGGGGCCGGCTGGGAGACTGAAGCTTTCTTT.

The chain employs TRBV5-1 and TRBJ1-4; tentative D call: TRBD1 (6 bases). The V end lost 4 bases, the J end lost 7 bases, and 20 bases lay between the germline ends. CDR1 and CDR2 (germline): SGHRS, YFSETQ. The CDR3 consists of 16 residues. CDR3 sequence reads: CASSLSPQGSGEKLFF. CDR3 bases: TGCGCCAGCAGCCTCTCCCCTCAGGGGAGCGGTGAAAAACTGTTTTTT. Full variable domain (outside the CDR3, taken from reference TRBV5-1 and TRBJ1-4): KAGVTQTPRYLIKTRGQQVTLSCSPISGHRSVSWYQQTPGQGLQFLFEYFSETQRNKGNFPGRFSGRQFSNSRSEMNVSTLELGDSALYLCASSLSPQGSGEKLFFGSGTQLSVL.

The chain carries TRBV19 and TRBJ2-7; 10 nucleotides agree with TRBD1. The length of the CDR3 is 15 residues. V was clipped by 6 bases and J by 1 base; unmatched bases: 6. CDR1 and CDR2 (germline): LNHDA, SQIVND (reference sequence). CDR3 region: CASSHRDRGSYEQYF. CDR3 DNA: TGTGCCAGTAGCCACCGGGACAGGGGTTCCTACGAGCAGTACTTC.

V gene TRBV3-1 (or the pseudogene TRBV3-2) combines with J gene TRBJ2-7, with a tentative D call TRBD1 (6 bases). V was clipped by 0 bases and J by 2 bases, with 14 bases between them. The CDR3 is 16 residues long. The germline CDR1 and CDR2 sequences are LGHDT and YNNKEL (reference sequence). Written as DNA, the CDR3 is TGTGCCAGCAGCCAAGATAAGAGGGGGTTAACCTACGAGCAGTACTTC. Translation gives CASSQDKRGLTYEQYF.

CDR3 sequence reads: CASSQFLTSEGNEQFF. In DNA form, the CDR3 reads TGCGCCAGCAGCCAATTTCTGACCTCTGAGGGAAATGAGCAGTTCTTC. The rearrangement links TRBV4-1 to TRBJ2-1; D is perhaps TRBD2 (5 bases). The CDR3 totals 16 residues. V dropped 2 bases and J dropped 7 bases, with 18 bases sitting between them. CDR1 and CDR2 from the germline V gene are MGHRA and YSYEKL.

The chain couples TRBV5-1 to TRBJ1-5; tentatively, D is TRBD1 (5 bases). The CDR3 spans 15 residues. V lost 1 base to trimming and J lost 3 bases, with 11 bases between them. Per the germline V gene, CDR1 is SGHRS and CDR2 is YFSETQ. Here the CDR3 reads CASSLTGQVNQPQHF. CDR3 DNA sequence: TGCGCCAGCAGCTTGACCGGACAAGTCAATCAGCCCCAGCATTTT.

This chain links TRBV4-1 with TRBJ2-7; 11 nucleotides match TRBD2. CDR3 size: 17 residues. V shed 3 bases and J 3 bases; nucleotides not matched to a gene: 10. Germline V CDR1 and CDR2: MGHRA, YSYEKL. The CDR3 nucleotides are TGCGCCAGCAGCCATCCCGAGGGACTAGCGGCCAACTACGAGCAGTACTTC. It encodes CASSHPEGLAANYEQYF.

This clone was recorded once. The rearrangement links TRBV18 to TRBJ1-6; D unclear. Germline V gene data show CDR1 as KGHSH and CDR2 as LQKENI. Trimming cost V 2 bases and J 0 bases, with 8 bases left between them. This CDR3 has 16 amino acids. CDR3 nucleotides: TGTGCCAGCTCACCAGTTCGGGGCTCCTATAATTCACCCCTCCACTTT. Its translation: CASSPVRGSYNSPLHF.

The rearrangement uses TRBV19 and TRBJ2-7, with a possible D match to TRBD2 (6 bases). Germline CDR1 reads LNHDA; CDR2 reads SQIVND (reference sequence). The CDR3 sequence is 16 residues long. V was pared by 2 bases and J by 0 bases, with 14 bases between. The CDR3 spells CASSIWGVGGSYEQYF. As DNA, the CDR3 is TGTGCCAGTAGTATATGGGGGGTGGGAGGCTCCTACGAGCAGTACTTC.

The rearrangement joins TRBV5-4 to TRBJ1-5; a possible D gene is TRBD1 (6 bases). CDR1 SGHNT and CDR2 YYREEE come from the germline V gene (reference sequence). This CDR3 is built from 12 residues. Trimming took off 4 bases at V and 9 bases at J, with 11 bases between the two ends. The CDR3 nucleotides read TGTGCCAGCAGCCTAGGGGGTTCGCCCCAGCATTTT. This gives the protein CASSLGGSPQHF.

J is TRBJ2-3 and V is TRBV6-5; a possible D gene is TRBD1 (6 bases). The CDR3 runs to 15 residues. Germline CDR1 MNHEY, CDR2 SVGAGI. V was clipped by 0 bases and J by 8 bases, with 15 bases between them. The CDR3 sequence is CASSYSSQGSATQYF. The CDR3 coding sequence is TGTGCCAGCAGTTACTCCTCGCAGGGGAGTGCTACGCAGTATTTT.

This chain connects TRBV9 to TRBJ2-1; 9 bases are shared with TRBD2. The CDR3 length is 14 residues. Losses at the gene ends were 2 bases for V and 7 bases for J; bases not matched to a gene: 4. Germline V gives CDR1 SGDLS, CDR2 YYNGEE. The CDR3 sequence: CASSVWTSDNEQFF. CDR3 DNA sequence: TGTGCCAGCAGCGTTTGGACTAGCGATAATGAGCAGTTCTTC.

This clone was seen once. The rearrangement joins TRBV9 to TRBJ2-3; 8 bases align to TRBD2. The CDR3 consists of 14 residues. With 3 bases clipped from V and 8 bases from J, the junction kept 8 bases outside the gene matches. Germline V gene data show CDR1 as SGDLS and CDR2 as YYNGEE. The DNA for the CDR3 is TGTGCCAGCAGCGGAACAGCGGGAGCGGCTACGCAGTATTTT. This codes for CASSGTAGAATQYF.

The chain carries TRBV28 and TRBJ1-4; 7 bases are a match to TRBD1. Germline-derived CDR1 and CDR2 are MDHEN and SYDVKM. The trim removed 6 bases at V and 6 bases at J, leaving 10 bases unmatched. The CDR3 contains 15 residues. CDR3 residues: CASSSTGLEDEKLFF. CDR3 sequence (DNA): TGTGCCAGCAGCTCGACAGGGTTAGAGGATGAAAAACTGTTTTTT.

V and J are TRBV7-2 and TRBJ2-3, with 10 bases identical to TRBD2. V was pared by 3 bases and J by 5 bases, with 8 bases of the junction left unmatched. Germline CDR1 reads SGHTA; CDR2 reads FQGNSA. The CDR3 runs 16 residues. The CDR3 sequence: CASSFSAGGPLDTQYF. CDR3 DNA sequence: TGTGCCAGCAGCTTTTCAGCGGGAGGGCCATTAGATACGCAGTATTTT.

There are a few counts of this clone. The V gene is TRBV2, the J gene TRBJ1-4, with D perhaps TRBD1 (5 bases). Between the trimmed V and J ends, which lost 7 bases and 2 bases, there was a span of 8 bases. This CDR3 comprises 13 residues. The germline CDR1 and CDR2 sequences are SNHLY and FYNNEI. CDR3 bases: TGTGCCAGCAACCAGGGTACTAATGAAAAACTGTTTTTT. It codes for CASNQGTNEKLFF.

The table lists this clone with a count of one. V usage is TRBV19 and J usage is TRBJ2-3, with TRBD2 matching 11 bases. Trimming at V came to 2 bases and at J to 2 bases, leaving 3 bases not matched to a gene. The CDR3 is 16 amino acids. From germline, CDR1 is LNHDA and CDR2 SQIVND (reference sequence). CDR3 loop: CASSILAGGTTDTQYF. In DNA form, the CDR3 reads TGTGCCAGTAGTATACTAGCGGGGGGTACCACAGATACGCAGTATTTT. Variable domain in full (rest from reference TRBV19 and TRBJ2-3): DGGITQSPKYLFRKEGQNVTLSCEQNLNHDAMYWYRQDPGQGLRLIYYSQIVNDFQKGDIAEGYSVSREKKESFPLTVTSAQKNPTAFYLCASSILAGGTTDTQYFGPGTRLTVL.

This chain joins TRBV7-2 and TRBJ2-6; 13 nucleotides agree with TRBD2. This CDR3 has 18 residues. The germline CDR1 and CDR2 sequences are SGHTA and FQGNSA. J lost 4 bases, V lost 4 bases, and 7 bases had no gene match. This chain's CDR3 is CASSSGLAGYLGANVLTF. In DNA form, the CDR3 reads TGTGCCAGCAGCTCGGGACTAGCGGGATACCTGGGGGCCAACGTCCTGACTTTC.

The chain links TRBV11-2 to TRBJ2-7; TRBD1 agrees at 8 bases. Germline assignment: CDR1 SGHAT and CDR2 FQNNGV. The length of the CDR3 is 13 residues. V dropped 3 bases and J dropped 3; count of bases not matched to a gene: 1. The CDR3 nucleotides are TGTGCCAGCAGCTTGGGACAGGACTACGAGCAGTACTTC. This encodes CASSLGQDYEQYF.

The J gene is TRBJ2-3, the V gene TRBV6-2 or TRBV6-3; 7 nucleotides align to TRBD2. Germline CDR1 is MNHEY and CDR2 is SVGEGT. CDR3 length: 16 amino acids. The trim removed 4 bases at V and 1 base at J, leaving 8 bases unmatched. This CDR3 is CASSSLAGDRTDTQYF. The CDR3 nucleotides are TGTGCCAGCAGTTCCTTGGCGGGGGATCGCACAGATACGCAGTATTTT.

As for this clone: The junction departs from the called germline gene at one end, perhaps through a read error. J is TRBJ1-6 and V is TRBV10-3; TRBD1 matches 8 bases. CDR3 size: 14 residues. Germline assignment: CDR1 ENHRY and CDR2 SYGVKD. This CDR3 reads CATRSGTGNPPLHF. The CDR3 DNA follows: TGTGCCACACGTAGTGGGACAGGTAATCCACCCCTCCACTTT.

V gene TRBV30 combines with J gene TRBJ1-2; possibly TRBD1 for D (6 bases). Germline assignment: CDR1 GTSNPN and CDR2 SVGIG (reference sequence). Trimming stripped 5 bases from V and 8 bases from J, with 15 bases between. The CDR3 loop spans 12 amino acids. The CDR3 DNA sequence: TGTGCCTGGCTGAAACAGGGTAGGGGCTACACCTTC. This sequence encodes CAWLKQGRGYTF.